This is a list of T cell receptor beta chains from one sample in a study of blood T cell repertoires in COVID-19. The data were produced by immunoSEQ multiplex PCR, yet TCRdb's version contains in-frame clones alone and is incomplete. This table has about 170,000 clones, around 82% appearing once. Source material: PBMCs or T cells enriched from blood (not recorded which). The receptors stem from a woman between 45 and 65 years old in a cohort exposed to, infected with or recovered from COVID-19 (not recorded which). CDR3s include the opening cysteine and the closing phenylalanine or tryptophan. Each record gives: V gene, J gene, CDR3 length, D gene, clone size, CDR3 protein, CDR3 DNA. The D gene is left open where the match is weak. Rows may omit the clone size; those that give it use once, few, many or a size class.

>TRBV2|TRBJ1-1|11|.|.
CASSLNTEAFF
TGTGCCAGCAGTCTTAACACTGAAGCTTTCTTT
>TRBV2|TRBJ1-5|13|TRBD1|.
CASSDRVAQPQHF
TGTGCCAGCAGCGACAGGGTGGCGCAGCCCCAGCATTTT
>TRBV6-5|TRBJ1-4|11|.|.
CASSYSSGLFF
TGTGCCAGCAGTTACTCATCAGGACTGTTTTTT
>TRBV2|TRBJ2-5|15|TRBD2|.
CASGAKRGGLETQYF
TGTGCCAGCGGGGCGAAGCGGGGGGGGTTGGAGACCCAGTACTTC
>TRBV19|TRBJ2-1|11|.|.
CASSPGYEQFF
TGTGCCAGTAGCCCCGGTTATGAGCAGTTCTTC
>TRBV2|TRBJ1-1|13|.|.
CASSAGTQYEAFF
TGTGCCAGCAGTGCCGGGACACAGTATGAAGCTTTCTTT
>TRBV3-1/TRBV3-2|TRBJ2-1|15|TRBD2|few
CASSQGVSGVTWQFF
TGTGCCAGCAGCCAAGGGGTTAGCGGGGTTACTTGGCAGTTCTTC
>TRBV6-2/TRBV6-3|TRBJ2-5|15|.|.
CASSSSLRGQETQYF
TGTGCCAGCAGTTCCTCCTTGCGGGGACAAGAGACCCAGTACTTC
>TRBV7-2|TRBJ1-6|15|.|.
CASSLVGAGDGNLHF
TGTGCCAGCAGCTTAGTTGGGGCAGGTGATGGGAACCTCCACTTT
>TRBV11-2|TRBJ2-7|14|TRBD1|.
CASSGTGGRYEQYF
TGTGCCAGCAGCGGGACAGGGGGTAGGTACGAGCAGTACTTC
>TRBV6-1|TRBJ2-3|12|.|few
CASSEPMSTQYF
TGTGCCAGCAGTGAACCCATGTCCACGCAGTATTTT